The 21 T cell receptor beta chains presented below share a single source sample, sequenced in a study of blood T cells in healthy people across ages. Primers used in a second PCR of roughly 7 to 12 cycles were a sample-barcoded 5' primer and a J-beta primer mix. One entry per CDR3 protein, called by TCRdb with MiXCR from the 5' RACE reads. Among about 510,000 distinct CDR3 sequences listed, about 27% were seen once. This sample was shared with a second study, whose subject was T cells of mothers and their children.

Source material: blood. These receptors all stem from a boy younger than 10 in good health.

The genes are TRBV3-1 and TRBJ2-5; TRBD2 agrees at 10 bases. The germline gives CDR1 LGHDT, CDR2 YNNKEL (reference sequence). With 1 base clipped from V and 3 bases from J, the junction kept 2 bases outside the gene matches. This CDR3 is 15 amino acids long. The CDR3 region is CASSQAGTSEETQYF. CDR3 DNA sequence: TGTGCCAGCAGCCAAGCGGGGACTAGCGAAGAGACCCAGTACTTC.

This clonotype is a singleton in its sample. The chain recombines TRBV24-1 with TRBJ2-5, with TRBD1 matching 7 bases. The CDR3 sequence is 13 residues long. V shed 6 bases, J shed 2 bases, and the junction held 2 bases outside the gene matches. Looked up from germline, CDR1 is KGHDR and CDR2 is SFDVKD. This CDR3 is CATSKGAQETQYF. The CDR3, as DNA: TGTGCCACCAGTAAGGGGGCTCAAGAGACCCAGTACTTC.

V usage is TRBV6-5 and J usage is TRBJ2-5; unclear D gene. Trimming left V 8 bases short and J 4 bases short, with 8 bases between. Germline V gene lookup returns CDR1 MNHEY and CDR2 SVGAGI. The CDR3 consists of 11 residues. CDR3 sequence: CASALGETQYF. The DNA of the CDR3 is TGTGCCAGCGCCCTCGGAGAGACCCAGTACTTC.

This clonotype was counted only a few times. The junction shows a germline mismatch at one end, possibly a read error. This chain links TRBV6-5 with TRBJ2-6, with TRBD1 as a possible D gene (6 bases). Germline CDR1 and CDR2: MNHEY and SVGAGI. The CDR3 loop spans 16 amino acids. The CDR3 sequence is CASSYQGWSGASVLTF. CDR3 bases: TGTGCCAGCAGTTACCAGGGGTGGTCTGGGGCCAGCGTCCTGACTTTC.

The CDR3, as DNA: TGTGCCAGCAGCTTAGCGGGCCGGGGGGCCGGCACAGATACGCAGTATTTT. As protein: CASSLAGRGAGTDTQYF. The genes are TRBV7-2 and TRBJ2-3; tentatively, D is TRBD2 (7 bases). The CDR3 consists of 17 residues. Trimming took 0 bases from V and 1 from J, leaving 14 bases between them. CDR1 SGHTA and CDR2 FQGNSA come from the germline V gene.

This clonotype showed up just a few times. The rearrangement joins TRBV24-1 to TRBJ2-5; D gene uncertain. The V end was cut by 4 bases, the J end by 1 base, with 6 bases between. Germline V CDR1 and CDR2: KGHDR, SFDVKD. The CDR3 contains 13 residues. The chain's CDR3 is CATSDGSQETQYF. CDR3 DNA: TGTGCCACCAGTGACGGGTCCCAAGAGACCCAGTACTTC.

V is TRBV5-1 and J is TRBJ1-1; 11 bases fit TRBD1. The CDR3 covers 17 residues. The trim removed 0 bases at V and 1 base at J, leaving 5 bases unmatched. Germline loops: CDR1 SGHRS, CDR2 YFSETQ. The CDR3, as DNA: TGCGCCAGCAGCTTGGTCGGGACAGGGGGTACGAACACTGAAGCTTTCTTT. Its translation is CASSLVGTGGTNTEAFF.

A few counts support this clonotype. The chain is built from TRBV12-3 or TRBV12-4 and TRBJ2-3; D possibly uses TRBD1 or TRBD2 (5 bases each). This CDR3 is 14 amino acids long. V was pared by 5 bases and J by 2 bases, with 11 bases between. The CDR3 spells CASSLRDHTDTQYF. In nucleotides, the CDR3 is TGTGCCAGCAGTCTACGGGACCACACAGATACGCAGTATTTT.

The V call is TRBV28, the J call TRBJ2-7; the match to TRBD1 covers 8 bases. CDR1 is MDHEN, CDR2 SYDVKM, per germline. J lost 2 bases, V lost 2 bases, and 2 bases had no gene match. The CDR3 has 14 amino acids. Here the CDR3 DNA reads TGTGCCAGCAGTTTAAGGACAGGGCCCTACGAGCAGTACTTC. Its translation is CASSLRTGPYEQYF.

This chain uses TRBV19 with TRBJ2-2, with 11 nucleotides matching TRBD2. Looked up from germline, CDR1 is LNHDA and CDR2 is SQIVND (reference sequence). This CDR3 comprises 17 residues. J gave up 1 base and V 5 bases, and 6 bases lay outside the gene matches. DNA for the CDR3: TGTGCCAGTAGTCCGTTAACTAGCGGGGGGAACACCGGGGAGCTGTTTTTT. This encodes CASSPLTSGGNTGELFF.

The sample holds a few counts of this clonotype. The V and J genes are TRBV7-4 and TRBJ1-5, with 10 bases matching TRBD1. V lost 4 bases, J lost 2 bases, and 23 bases stayed unmatched. This CDR3 region has 22 residues. The germline CDR1 and CDR2 sequences are SGHVT and SQSDAQ. CDR3 residues: CASSSPRDRGNPGQIRNQPQHF. CDR3 nucleotide sequence: TGTGCCAGCAGCTCCCCACGGGACAGGGGAAACCCAGGCCAGATCCGCAATCAGCCCCAGCATTTT.

The V call is TRBV5-1, the J call TRBJ2-3, with 11 bases aligning to TRBD2. Germline loops: CDR1 SGHRS, CDR2 YFSETQ. The CDR3 sequence is 17 residues long. The trim removed 3 bases at V and 2 bases at J, leaving 8 bases unmatched. CDR3 coding DNA: TGCGCCAGCAGCTCCGATTTTAGCGGGGGGGTCACAGATACGCAGTATTTT. Its translation is CASSSDFSGGVTDTQYF.

This clonotype was observed a handful of times. V usage is TRBV11-1 and J usage is TRBJ2-6, with TRBD1 matching 7 bases. There are 18 residues in the CDR3. J lost 1 base, V lost 5 bases, and 11 bases had no gene match. Germline V gene sequence: CDR1 SGHAT, CDR2 FQDESV (reference sequence). CDR3 sequence (DNA): TGTGCCAGCAGCCTCATTCTAGGGGGCAGTTCTGGGGCCAACGTCCTGACTTTC. Translated: CASSLILGGSSGANVLTF.

This clonotype was seen more than once but under ten times. V gene TRBV7-2 combines with J gene TRBJ2-2; tentatively, D is TRBD1 or TRBD2 (6 bases each). Trimming shortened V by 1 base and J by 6 bases, and 15 bases separated the two germline ends. The CDR3 is 16 amino acids. Germline V lookup: CDR1 SGHTA, CDR2 FQGNSA. As DNA, the CDR3 is TGTGCCAGCAGCTTAGATCCGGGGGCGGGGTCCGGGGAGCTGTTTTTT. This sequence encodes CASSLDPGAGSGELFF.

The CDR3 region is CSVRLAGVSYEQYF. As DNA, the CDR3 is TGCAGCGTAAGACTAGCGGGTGTTTCCTACGAGCAGTACTTC. The V and J genes are TRBV29-1 and TRBJ2-7; 10 bases match TRBD2. Germline V gene data show CDR1 as SQVTM and CDR2 as ANQGSEA. CDR3 size: 14 residues. Trimming took 6 bases from V and 1 from J; bases not matched to a gene: 6.

At least ten counts were recorded for this clonotype. The rearrangement links TRBV5-1 to TRBJ1-5; D ambiguous. The CDR3 covers 14 residues. Looked up from germline, CDR1 is SGHRS and CDR2 is YFSETQ. Trimming removed 0 bases at V and 7 bases at J, with 11 bases between. The CDR3: CASSLEGPGQPQHF. CDR3 DNA sequence: TGCGCCAGCAGCTTGGAAGGGCCCGGGCAGCCCCAGCATTTT.

In its sample, this clonotype was seen a few times. V and J are TRBV5-1 and TRBJ2-1; TRBD2 might be the D (7 bases). The J call may be incorrect, as the DNA end agrees better with TRBJ2-5. CDR1 is SGHRS and CDR2 is YFSETQ in the germline V gene. The CDR3 is 14 residues long. The CDR3 DNA sequence: TGCGCCAGCAGCAGCTACAGGGAGGGGGAGACCCAGTACTTC. This encodes CASSSYREGETQYF.

This clonotype was seen only a few times. The gene calls are TRBV15 and TRBJ1-6; D call uncertain. The CDR3 loop spans 14 amino acids. V was pared by 9 bases and J by 8 bases, with 17 bases between. CDR1 and CDR2 from the germline V gene are LNHNV and YYDKDF (reference sequence). As DNA, the CDR3 is TGTGCCACTAGCCGAGGAGGGTTTTATTCACCCCTCCACTTT. As protein: CATSRGGFYSPLHF.

The chain carries TRBV7-9 and TRBJ1-2, with D possibly being TRBD1 (5 bases). V lost 5 bases, J lost 8 bases, and 15 bases lay in between. This CDR3 has 13 amino acids. The germline V gene has CDR1 SEHNR and CDR2 FQNEAQ (reference sequence). The CDR3 bases are TGTGCCAGCAGCCCCTCGGGTCGGGGCGGCTACACCTTC. As protein: CASSPSGRGGYTF.

This clonotype is a singleton in its sample. The chain couples TRBV10-3 to TRBJ2-5, with D possibly matching TRBD2 (6 bases). The CDR3 is made up of 13 amino acids. The germline V gene encodes CDR1 ENHRY and CDR2 SYGVKD. Trimming pared 11 bases from V and 3 bases from J, leaving 16 bases between. The CDR3 DNA reads as TGTGCCTCGGCGGCTAGCGCAGAAGAGACCCAGTACTTC. It specifies CASAASAEETQYF.

As regards this clonotype: Since a much larger clone is just one base distant, this may be a read error. The V and J genes are TRBV5-5 and TRBJ2-5; D unclear. This CDR3 comprises 15 residues. Looked up from germline, CDR1 is SGHKS and CDR2 is YYEKEE (reference sequence). The CDR3 loop is CAGSFEKTAQETQYF. Written as DNA, the CDR3 is TGTGCCGGCAGCTTCGAGAAGACGGCCCAAGAGACCCAGTACTTC.